This T cell receptor (beta chain) was found in a study of blood T cell repertoires in COVID-19. Study background: COVID-19 samples, acute and convalescent, were from the United States, Italy and Spain. Nucleic acid was either cDNA or gDNA, and it came from T cells, B-cell-depleted T cells, or PBMCs.

Trimming removed 2 bases from V and 1 base from J, with 14 bases in between. Germline-derived CDR1 and CDR2 are MNHNS and SASEGT. The CDR3 has 16 amino acids. In the authors' workflow: Nucleated cell counts were estimated from reference gene primer amplification. Here immunoSEQ multiplex PCR was the method, and the copy in TCRdb shows in-frame clones only, minus some. V and J calls and clone size are given by that table; D and trimming were obtained from the DNA. Here the sample spans 85,000 or so clones, roughly 90% being singletons. Source material: peripheral blood. The sequence was collected from a man between 45 and 60 years old with active or convalescent COVID-19. V and J are TRBV6-1 and TRBJ1-1; tentative D call: TRBD1 (6 bases). This chain's CDR3 is CASSESGGVTNTEAFF. In nucleotides, the CDR3 is TGTGCCAGCAGTGAATCTGGGGGCGTTACGAACACTGAAGCTTTCTTT.